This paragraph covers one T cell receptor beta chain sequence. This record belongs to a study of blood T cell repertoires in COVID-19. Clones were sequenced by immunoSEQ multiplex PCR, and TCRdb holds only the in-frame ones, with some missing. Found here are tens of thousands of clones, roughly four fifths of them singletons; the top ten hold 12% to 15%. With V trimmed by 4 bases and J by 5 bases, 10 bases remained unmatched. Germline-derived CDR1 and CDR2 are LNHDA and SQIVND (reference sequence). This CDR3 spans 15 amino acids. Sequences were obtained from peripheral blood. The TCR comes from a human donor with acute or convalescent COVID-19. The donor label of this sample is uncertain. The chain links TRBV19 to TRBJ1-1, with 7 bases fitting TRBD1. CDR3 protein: CASSTDRVRGTEAFF. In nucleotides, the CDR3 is TGTGCCAGTAGTACCGACAGGGTTCGGGGGACTGAAGCTTTCTTT.